A single sample gave rise to the 4 T cell receptor beta chains below, sequenced in a study of low-dose radiotherapy and immunotherapy resistance in tumors. TRAV- and TRBV-specific primers were used for first-strand cDNA, which covered alpha and beta chains. With a V-primer adapter and a constant-region primer, TCRs were amplified for about 20 PCR cycles. In TCRdb, the reads were re-called with MiXCR into one record per CDR3 protein. The data contain about 14,000 distinct CDR3 sequences, more than 60% of them singletons. The receptors here all came from a human donor with advanced metastatic prostate, ovarian, gallbladder or colorectal cancer (not recorded which). This table probably holds off-target reads from a library built for another chain.

This clonotype showed up just a few times. The J gene is TRBJ2-5, the V gene TRBV28; the D gene is possibly TRBD1 (5 bases). Germline lookup yields CDR1 MDHEN and CDR2 SYDVKM. Trimming removed 1 base at V and 4 bases at J, with 13 bases between. The CDR3 contains 15 residues. The CDR3 DNA sequence: TGTGCCAGCAGTTTATCCCAGGGTAGGGTAGAGACCCAGTACTTC. Translation gives CASSLSQGRVETQYF.

J is TRBJ2-5 and V is TRBV23-1; D gene uncertain. TRBV23-1 is treated as an ORF (open reading frame) with a function not yet certain. The CDR3 runs 16 residues. V was clipped by 0 bases and J by 2 bases, with 13 bases between them. CDR3 loop: CASSQSSGSEQETQYF. The CDR3 nucleotides are TGCGCCAGCAGTCAATCGTCCGGGTCAGAGCAAGAGACCCAGTACTTC.

The rearrangement uses TRBV7-9 and TRBJ1-1, with D possibly matching TRBD1 (6 bases). The CDR3 extends over 12 amino acids. Germline lookup yields CDR1 SEHNR and CDR2 FQNEAQ (reference sequence). Trimming took 5 bases from V and 4 from J, leaving 8 bases between them. The CDR3 DNA reads as TGTGCCAGCAGCCGAGGGGGCACTGAAGCTTTCTTT. Translation gives CASSRGGTEAFF.

The CDR3 loop reads CASSPEGGGGNTIYF. CDR3 sequence (DNA): TGTGCCAGCAGCCCAGAAGGGGGCGGCGGAAACACCATATATTTT. V gene TRBV9 combines with J gene TRBJ1-3, with 7 bases aligning to TRBD1. After removal of 4 bases from V and 4 bases from J, the junction contained 8 bases not matched to a gene. The germline V gene has CDR1 SGDLS and CDR2 YYNGEE. The CDR3 is made up of 15 amino acids. The full variable domain, rest sourced from reference TRBV9 and TRBJ1-3, is DSGVTQTPKHLITATGQRVTLRCSPRSGDLSVYWYQQSLDQGLQFLIQYYNGEERAKGNILERFSAQQFPDLHSELNLSSLELGDSALYFCASSPEGGGGNTIYFGEGSWLTVV.